One sample yielded the 10 T cell receptor beta chains listed below, sequenced in a study of T cell responses to AZD1222 COVID-19 vaccine (dated by TCRdb to 2020 to 2022). Library preparation employed the immunoSEQ multiplex PCR assay. In its TCRdb copy, this immuneACCESS table keeps in-frame sequences only and misses some clones. Where compared with another copy, unresolved V genes explain less than half of these, and the others have no known cause. Across this sample there are about 110,000 clones, with around 88% seen only once. In total, the top ten clones hold 4.5% to 5% of the sample. Reading the label with the study, this specimen's time point is: baseline before first vaccination. This sample comprised peripheral blood, obtained on day 0 of AZD1222 vaccination. Receptor source: an adult in good health.

This chain connects TRBV28 to TRBJ1-4, with D possibly TRBD1 on 5 matching bases. Germline-derived CDR1 and CDR2 are MDHEN and SYDVKM. Trimming took off 3 bases at V and 4 bases at J, with 6 bases between the two ends. The CDR3 loop spans 13 amino acids. The CDR3 nucleotides are TGTGCCAGCAGTTTTGGGGGTAATGAAAAACTGTTTTTT. This sequence encodes CASSFGGNEKLFF.

The gene calls are TRBV6-2 or TRBV6-3 and TRBJ2-2; TRBD1 is a possible D gene (6 bases). The CDR3 runs to 15 residues. CDR1 MNHEY and CDR2 SVGEGT come from the germline V gene. Trimming stripped 2 bases from V and 5 bases from J, with 12 bases between. The CDR3 is CASSYIQGETGELFF. In nucleotides, the CDR3 is TGTGCCAGCAGTTACATACAGGGAGAGACCGGGGAGCTGTTTTTT.

The genes are TRBV27 and TRBJ2-7; 9 bases align to TRBD1. This CDR3 spans 15 amino acids. The germline V gene encodes CDR1 MNHEY and CDR2 SMNVEV (reference sequence). V lost 1 base to trimming and J lost 6 bases; unmatched junction nucleotides: 7. CDR3 in amino acids: CASSLYPGQGSEQYF. Here the CDR3 DNA reads TGTGCCAGCAGTTTATATCCGGGACAGGGTTCCGAGCAGTACTTC.

The rearrangement links TRBV21-1 to TRBJ1-2. TRBV21-1 is marked as a pseudogene. The CDR3 extends over 14 amino acids. CDR3 region: CASSKAPVTDGYTF. CDR3 nucleotide sequence: TGTGCCAGCAGCAAAGCGCCGGTTACGGATGGCTACACCTTC.

The chain has TRBV3-1 (or the pseudogene TRBV3-2) and TRBJ2-1; 9 positions agree with TRBD2. V dropped 0 bases and J dropped 7; count of bases not matched to a gene: 4. The CDR3 has 15 residues. Germline CDR1 reads LGHDT; CDR2 reads YNNKEL (reference sequence). CDR3 sequence: CASSQDGGGANEQFF. The CDR3, as DNA: TGTGCCAGCAGCCAAGACGGCGGGGGGGCGAATGAGCAGTTCTTC.

This clone was counted a few times. The chain combines TRBV7-2 with TRBJ1-4, with TRBD1 matching over 8 bases. In germline, CDR1 is SGHTA, CDR2 FQGNSA. The CDR3 consists of 16 residues. After removal of 6 bases from V and 8 bases from J, the junction contained 14 bases not matched to a gene. CDR3 sequence: CASSFQSGGPGEKLFF. The CDR3 DNA reads TGTGCCAGCAGTTTTCAATCAGGGGGCCCGGGGGAAAAACTGTTTTTT.

J is TRBJ1-1 and V is TRBV10-3; D unresolved. Trimming shortened V by 11 bases and J by 0 bases, and 13 bases separated the two germline ends. Germline assignment: CDR1 ENHRY and CDR2 SYGVKD. The CDR3 is made up of 13 amino acids. The CDR3 here is CAGSPQMNTEAFF. CDR3 in DNA: TGTGCCGGGTCTCCCCAGATGAACACTGAAGCTTTCTTT.

The chain combines TRBV27 with TRBJ2-5, with TRBD2 matching over 13 bases. This CDR3 region has 18 residues. The germline V gene encodes CDR1 MNHEY and CDR2 SMNVEV (reference sequence). V dropped 4 bases and J dropped 5; count of bases not matched to a gene: 13. CDR3 in DNA: TGTGCCAGCAGTTCCAGGGGACTAGCGGGGACTCTGGGGGAGACCCAGTACTTC. This encodes CASSSRGLAGTLGETQYF.

The V and J genes are TRBV28 and TRBJ1-6, with D unclear. Trimming stripped 3 bases from V and 8 bases from J, with 11 bases between. CDR1 and CDR2 from the germline V gene are MDHEN and SYDVKM. The CDR3 runs to 14 residues. CDR3 sequence: CASSLSVGYSPLHF. CDR3 DNA sequence: TGTGCCAGCAGTTTGTCGGTGGGGTATTCACCCCTCCACTTT.

This clone is a singleton in its sample. The chain has TRBV18 and TRBJ2-1, with D tentatively TRBD2 (6 bases). Germline CDR1 KGHSH, CDR2 LQKENI. V lost 10 bases to trimming and J lost 4 bases, with 17 bases between them. The CDR3 totals 14 residues. The CDR3 spells CATIPGTEYNEQFF. DNA of the CDR3: TGTGCCACCATTCCCGGGACTGAGTACAATGAGCAGTTCTTC.